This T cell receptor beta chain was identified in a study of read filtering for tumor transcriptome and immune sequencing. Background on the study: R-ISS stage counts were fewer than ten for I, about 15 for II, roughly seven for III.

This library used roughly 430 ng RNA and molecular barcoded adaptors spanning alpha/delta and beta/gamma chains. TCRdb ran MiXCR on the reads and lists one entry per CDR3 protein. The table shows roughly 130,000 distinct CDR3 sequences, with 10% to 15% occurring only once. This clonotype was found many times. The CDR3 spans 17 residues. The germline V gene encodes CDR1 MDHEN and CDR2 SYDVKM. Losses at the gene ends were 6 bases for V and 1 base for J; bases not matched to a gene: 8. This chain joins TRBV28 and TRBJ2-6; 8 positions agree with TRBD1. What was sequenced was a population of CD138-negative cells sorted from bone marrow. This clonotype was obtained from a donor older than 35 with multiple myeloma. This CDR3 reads CASRTGTGGSGANVLTF. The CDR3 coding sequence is TGTGCCAGCAGAACCGGGACAGGAGGGTCTGGGGCCAACGTCCTGACTTTC.